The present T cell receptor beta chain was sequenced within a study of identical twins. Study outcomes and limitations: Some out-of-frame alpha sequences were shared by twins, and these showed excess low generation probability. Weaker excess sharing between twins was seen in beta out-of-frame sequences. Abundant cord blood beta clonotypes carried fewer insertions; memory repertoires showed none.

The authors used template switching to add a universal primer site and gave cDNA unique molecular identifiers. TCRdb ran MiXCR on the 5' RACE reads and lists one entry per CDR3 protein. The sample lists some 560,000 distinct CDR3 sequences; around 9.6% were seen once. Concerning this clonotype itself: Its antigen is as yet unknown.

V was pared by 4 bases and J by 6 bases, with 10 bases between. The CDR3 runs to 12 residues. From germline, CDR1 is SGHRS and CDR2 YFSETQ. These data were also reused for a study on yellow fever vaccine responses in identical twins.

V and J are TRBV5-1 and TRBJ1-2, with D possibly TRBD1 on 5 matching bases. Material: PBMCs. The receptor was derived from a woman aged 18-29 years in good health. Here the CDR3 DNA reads TGCGCCAGCAGCGGGGACCTGAATGGCTACACCTTC. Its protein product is CASSGDLNGYTF.